This T cell receptor (beta chain) is from a study of T-cell reconstitution after alpha-beta-depleted transplantation in children. Study conclusions and caveats: TCRbeta diversity was high at day 60 in some patients (a result of surviving recipient T cells and thymic progenitors). T-cell counts and diversity at one year following transplant were attributed mainly to newly produced T cells. Where alpha-beta T cells came from about two months after transplant was reportedly several hundred expanded graft clones.

It was with unique molecular identifiers that the TCRbeta library was prepared. In TCRdb, the PCR reads were re-called with MiXCR into one record per CDR3 protein. The table shows under 250,000 distinct CDR3 sequences, with about 7% occurring only once. This clonotype was counted a few times. The target antigen is unknown. The receptor comes from a boy between 2 and 10 years old with acute lymphoblastic leukemia, due to receive a stem cell transplant. Sequencing was performed on PBMCs, taken before TCRalphabeta/CD19-depleted stem cell transplant.

The CDR3 reads CASSLYHSYEQYF. In DNA form, the CDR3 reads TGTGCCAGCAGCTTATATCACTCCTACGAGCAGTACTTC. This chain connects TRBV11-2 to TRBJ2-7, with unresolved D. V was trimmed by 2 bases and J by 0 bases, leaving 5 bases between them. The CDR3 is 13 amino acids. CDR1 is SGHAT and CDR2 is FQNNGV in the germline V gene.